These 14 T cell receptor beta chains came from one sample sequenced in a study of T-cell reconstitution after alpha-beta-depleted transplantation in children. The authors prepared the TCRbeta library with unique molecular identifiers. TCRdb redid the calling of the PCR reads with MiXCR, one entry per CDR3 protein. The sample contains around 130,000 distinct CDR3 sequences, roughly 9.7% of which appear only once. The sequencing here drew on PBMCs, mostly from graft donor cells, taken 180 days after TCRalphabeta/CD19-depleted stem cell transplant. These receptors all come from a girl under three years old who had a stem cell transplant for combined immunodeficiency, so the T cells may come from the graft donor.

This clonotype has ten or more counts. CDR3 residues: CAIRTPGSPALHF. The CDR3 DNA follows: TGTGCCATCAGGACCCCAGGGTCACCGGCCCTCCACTTT. This chain uses TRBV10-3 with TRBJ1-6; a possible D gene is TRBD1 (5 bases). Trimming removed 6 bases at V and 14 bases at J, with 17 bases between. The CDR3 covers 13 residues. Germline CDR1 is ENHRY and CDR2 is SYGVKD.

The chain employs TRBV20-1 and TRBJ1-3; D is ambiguous. V lost 3 bases and J 0 bases, leaving 6 bases between the germline ends. The CDR3 consists of 13 residues. Germline V gene lookup returns CDR1 DFQATT and CDR2 SNEGSKA (reference sequence). CDR3 DNA sequence: TGCAGTGCTAGCGGAGTCTCTGGAAACACCATATATTTT. Amino acids: CSASGVSGNTIYF.

The chain links TRBV11-2 to TRBJ2-7; a possible D gene is TRBD1 (6 bases). Germline CDR1 and CDR2: SGHAT and FQNNGV. This CDR3 has 15 residues. The V and J ends lost 5 bases and 3 bases respectively, with 17 bases between them. CDR3 in DNA: TGTGCCAGCAGCCCCCGGACAGAGAGGGGCTACGAGCAGTACTTC. Translated: CASSPRTERGYEQYF.

The sample holds many counts of this clonotype. The chain employs TRBV12-3 or TRBV12-4 and TRBJ2-1; no reliable D call. The CDR3 extends over 16 amino acids. V lost 2 bases and J lost 5, with 16 bases in between. CDR3 sequence reads: CASSLIFRAKNNEQFF. CDR3 DNA: TGTGCCAGCAGTTTAATTTTTCGGGCAAAAAACAATGAGCAGTTCTTC.

The gene calls are TRBV12-3 or TRBV12-4 and TRBJ2-5, with 15 bases that match TRBD2. This CDR3 is built from 17 residues. The V segment lost 5 bases and the J segment 5 bases; nucleotides outside the gene matches: 9. The CDR3 DNA reads TGTGCCAGCAGTCTCCGGACTAGCGGGGGGGCCGTGGAGACCCAGTACTTC. The encoded protein is CASSLRTSGGAVETQYF.

This clonotype was seen a few times. This chain links TRBV6-5 with TRBJ2-7; a possible D gene is TRBD2 (6 bases). V dropped 1 base and J dropped 2 bases, with 9 bases sitting between them. CDR1 is MNHEY and CDR2 is SVGAGI in the germline V gene. The CDR3 covers 14 residues. The CDR3 loop is CASSYWGVAYEQYF. The CDR3 DNA is TGTGCCAGCAGTTACTGGGGGGTAGCCTACGAGCAGTACTTC.

V usage is TRBV7-8 and J usage is TRBJ1-2; 7 nucleotides align to TRBD1. Germline lookup yields CDR1 SGHVS and CDR2 FQNEAQ. J was trimmed by 8 bases and V by 1 base; bases with no gene match: 10. This CDR3 is built from 15 residues. CDR3 in amino acids: CASSLVPGGVSGYTF. The CDR3 region has the DNA TGTGCCAGCAGCTTAGTTCCAGGGGGGGTGAGCGGCTACACCTTC. The complete variable domain, with remaining parts taken from reference TRBV7-8 and TRBJ1-2, reads GAGVSQSPRYKVAKRGQDVALRCDPISGHVSLFWYQQALGQGPEFLTYFQNEAQLDKSGLPSDRFFAERPEGSVSTLKIQRTQQEDSAVYLCASSLVPGGVSGYTFGSGTRLTVV.

This clonotype has only one observation. J is TRBJ1-5 and V is TRBV11-2; TRBD1 might be the D (6 bases). Trimming took 5 bases from V and 2 from J, leaving 13 bases between them. CDR1 and CDR2 from the germline V gene are SGHAT and FQNNGV. This CDR3 is 15 amino acids long. For the CDR3, the DNA is TGTGCCAGCAGCGAACAGGGTGGGGGCAATCAGCCCCAGCATTTT. It is translated as CASSEQGGGNQPQHF.

This clonotype was seen ten or more times. The chain couples TRBV20-1 to TRBJ2-3, with D perhaps being TRBD1 or TRBD2 (6 bases each). This CDR3 contains 15 residues. Looked up from germline, CDR1 is DFQATT and CDR2 is SNEGSKA (reference sequence). V lost 3 bases, J lost 0 bases, and 13 bases lay in between. The CDR3 here is CSASGGPASTDTQYF. The CDR3 DNA reads TGCAGTGCTAGCGGGGGCCCTGCTAGCACAGATACGCAGTATTTT.

This rearrangement joins TRBV11-2 to TRBJ2-7, with D hard to call. Trimming shortened V by 5 bases and J by 3 bases, and 11 bases separated the two germline ends. The CDR3 has 13 amino acids. Per germline, CDR1 SGHAT and CDR2 FQNNGV. The CDR3 bases are TGTGCCAGCAGCCTCCCTCCCCACTACGAGCAGTACTTC. Translating gives CASSLPPHYEQYF.

V gene TRBV7-9 combines with J gene TRBJ2-3; 7 nucleotides align to TRBD1. V lost 5 bases to trimming and J lost 0 bases; unmatched junction nucleotides: 11. CDR1 and CDR2 (germline): SEHNR, FQNEAQ (reference sequence). CDR3 size: 17 residues. The CDR3 coding sequence is TGTGCCAGCAGCCCTCACAGGGGCCCAACTAGCACAGATACGCAGTATTTT. It encodes CASSPHRGPTSTDTQYF.

This clonotype appeared a few times. The gene calls are TRBV19 and TRBJ1-1; no clear D. Deletions cut 3 bases from V and 6 bases from J, with 8 bases between. The germline V gene encodes CDR1 LNHDA and CDR2 SQIVND (reference sequence). CDR3 length equals 12 residues. CDR3 sequence: CASSISGSEAFF. DNA for the CDR3: TGTGCCAGTAGTATTAGTGGGTCTGAAGCTTTCTTT. Together with reference TRBV19 and TRBJ1-1, the CDR3 gives the full variable domain: DGGITQSPKYLFRKEGQNVTLSCEQNLNHDAMYWYRQDPGQGLRLIYYSQIVNDFQKGDIAEGYSVSREKKESFPLTVTSAQKNPTAFYLCASSISGSEAFFGQGTRLTVV.

This clonotype showed up just a few times. The chain employs TRBV20-1 and TRBJ2-5, with D maybe TRBD1 (5 bases). The CDR3 totals 14 residues. Germline assignment: CDR1 DFQATT and CDR2 SNEGSKA (reference sequence). The germline V and J ends were trimmed by 1 base and 4 bases, with 13 bases remaining between them. In DNA form, the CDR3 reads TGCAGTGCTAGAGGTGGCAGGGTAGGAGAGACCCAGTACTTC. It codes for CSARGGRVGETQYF.

The sample holds a few counts of this clonotype. The V gene is TRBV12-3 or TRBV12-4, the J gene TRBJ2-7, with D possibly being TRBD1 (5 bases). With 1 base removed from V and 2 bases from J, the gap between germline ends came to 12 bases. The CDR3 covers 15 residues. This chain's CDR3 is CASSLGQGNTYEQYF. The CDR3 DNA follows: TGTGCCAGCAGTTTAGGCCAGGGCAACACCTACGAGCAGTACTTC.